The 17 T cell receptor beta chains below come from one sample, sequenced in a study of graft-versus-host responses after intestinal transplantation. Produced via immunoSEQ multiplex PCR; TCRdb's table is partial and in-frame only. The sample has about 97,000 clones; about 93% are singletons. Sequenced material: PBMCs, taken about 450 days after intestinal transplant. All receptors derive from a human patient who received an intestinal transplant, so some T cells may come from the graft donor.

The chain carries TRBV15 and TRBJ1-2, with TRBD1 identical over 8 bases. Germline V CDR1 and CDR2: LNHNV, YYDKDF (reference sequence). This CDR3 spans 15 amino acids. The ends lost 0 bases at V and 7 bases at J; junction bases unmatched: 7. DNA for the CDR3: TGTGCCACCAGCAGAGAGAGGCAGGGGGCAGGTGGCTACACCTTC. This encodes CATSRERQGAGGYTF.

The chain has TRBV9 and TRBJ1-1; 10 bases are a match to TRBD1. The ends lost 2 bases at V and 5 bases at J; junction bases unmatched: 9. Germline CDR1 SGDLS, CDR2 YYNGEE. This CDR3 is built from 16 residues. CDR3 nucleotides: TGTGCCAGCAGCGTGGGGACAGGGGCGAGGGAAACTGAAGCTTTCTTT. Translated, it gives CASSVGTGARETEAFF.

The chain is built from TRBV18 and TRBJ2-1; D possibly corresponds to TRBD1 (6 bases). The CDR3 extends over 15 amino acids. Germline lookup yields CDR1 KGHSH and CDR2 LQKENI. V lost 3 bases and J 0 bases, leaving 9 bases between the germline ends. CDR3 sequence (DNA): TGTGCCAGCTCACCGACAGGATTCTCCTACAATGAGCAGTTCTTC. Translation: CASSPTGFSYNEQFF.

This chain links TRBV5-6 with TRBJ1-1, with D unclear. The V gene's germline CDR1 is SGHDT and CDR2 YYEEEE. The V and J ends lost 2 bases and 3 bases respectively, with 14 bases between them. This CDR3 is 15 amino acids long. The DNA of the CDR3 is TGTGCCAGCAGCTTCTGGCACAGTAGAGACACTGAAGCTTTCTTT. This translates into CASSFWHSRDTEAFF.

The CDR3 loop is CASTPRAGETQYF. The DNA of the CDR3 is TGTGCCAGCACCCCGAGGGCAGGAGAGACCCAGTACTTC. The chain carries TRBV27 and TRBJ2-5, with D perhaps TRBD2 (5 bases). Germline CDR1 is MNHEY and CDR2 is SMNVEV (reference sequence). V was shortened by 7 bases and J by 4 bases, with 13 bases between the two germline ends. The length of the CDR3 is 13 residues.

The chain uses TRBV7-9 and TRBJ2-5; 13 bases agree with TRBD2. V trimming: 7 bases; J trimming: 2 bases; junction bases outside the gene matches: 7. CDR1 and CDR2 (germline): SEHNR, FQNEAQ (reference sequence). CDR3 size: 16 residues. The CDR3: CASTGGLAGNQETQYF. CDR3 sequence (DNA): TGTGCCAGCACCGGGGGACTAGCGGGGAATCAAGAGACCCAGTACTTC.

The gene calls are TRBV15 and TRBJ2-3; a possible D gene is TRBD2 (6 bases). The CDR3 loop spans 17 amino acids. CDR1 and CDR2 (germline): LNHNV, YYDKDF (reference sequence). Trimming removed 0 bases at V and 1 base at J, with 14 bases between. CDR3 DNA: TGTGCCACCAGCAGAGATTGGGGAGGCCTTGGCACAGATACGCAGTATTTT. It is translated as CATSRDWGGLGTDTQYF.

The chain is built from TRBV10-2 and TRBJ1-3; D gene ambiguous. CDR1 is WSHSY and CDR2 is SAAADI in the germline V gene. Trimming removed 6 bases from V and 0 bases from J, with 3 bases in between. The CDR3 runs 12 residues. CDR3 residues: CASRSSGNTIYF. DNA for the CDR3: TGCGCCAGCAGGAGCTCTGGAAACACCATATATTTT.

To note about this clone: The same CDR3 is also encoded by other DNA sequences in this sample. This chain joins TRBV9 and TRBJ2-5; 7 nucleotides align to TRBD2. V dropped 2 bases and J dropped 1; count of bases not matched to a gene: 2. CDR1 is SGDLS, CDR2 YYNGEE, per germline. The CDR3 is 14 residues long. CDR3 in amino acids: CASSVGGGQETQYF. For the CDR3, the DNA is TGTGCCAGCAGCGTGGGCGGGGGCCAAGAGACCCAGTACTTC.

The chain combines TRBV12-5 with TRBJ2-3; D is undetermined. The CDR3 totals 12 residues. Germline V gene sequence: CDR1 LGHNT, CDR2 FRNRAP. The germline V and J ends were trimmed by 6 bases and 6 bases, with 10 bases remaining between them. The CDR3 loop reads CASGLWLDTQYF. The CDR3 coding sequence is TGTGCTAGTGGGCTCTGGTTGGATACGCAGTATTTT.

V and J are TRBV6-5 and TRBJ1-1; D not resolved. Trimming pared 5 bases from V and 5 bases from J, leaving 12 bases between. CDR1 is MNHEY, CDR2 SVGAGI, per germline. The length of the CDR3 is 13 residues. The CDR3 nucleotides are TGTGCCAGCAGTGTGTCAGCGGGGACTGAAGCTTTCTTT. Translation: CASSVSAGTEAFF.

The V call is TRBV12-5, the J call TRBJ1-1; 7 bases map to TRBD1. Germline loops: CDR1 LGHNT, CDR2 FRNRAP. V shed 6 bases and J 5 bases; nucleotides not matched to a gene: 9. This CDR3 has 14 residues. CDR3 sequence (DNA): TGTGCTAGTGGGGAAGACAGGGTGCGGACTGAAGCTTTCTTT. This codes for CASGEDRVRTEAFF.

The V and J genes are TRBV6-5 and TRBJ2-7, with TRBD1 matching over 10 bases. The germline V gene has CDR1 MNHEY and CDR2 SVGAGI. J gave up 6 bases and V 3 bases, and 5 bases lay outside the gene matches. The CDR3 sequence is 14 residues long. CDR3: CASSYQRTGGEQYF. Here the CDR3 DNA reads TGTGCCAGCAGTTATCAAAGGACAGGGGGCGAGCAGTACTTC.

The V call is TRBV10-3, the J call TRBJ1-6; no clear D gene. Trimming removed 3 bases from V and 8 bases from J, with 8 bases in between. The CDR3 runs 13 residues. Germline assignment: CDR1 ENHRY and CDR2 SYGVKD. Here the CDR3 reads CAISERTDSPLHF. CDR3 DNA sequence: TGTGCCATCAGTGAACGGACTGATTCACCCCTCCACTTT.

This clone has just a few counts. The V and J genes are TRBV10-3 and TRBJ1-1; TRBD1 agrees at 10 bases. This CDR3 spans 13 amino acids. The germline CDR1 and CDR2 sequences are ENHRY and SYGVKD. The J segment lost 5 bases and the V segment lost 9 bases, leaving 6 bases of the junction unmatched. The CDR3 bases are TGTGCCATGACAGGGGGCCAGGGGACTGAAGCTTTCTTT. Translated, it gives CAMTGGQGTEAFF.

The chain employs TRBV21-1 and TRBJ1-1. TRBV21-1 is given as a pseudogene. The CDR3 is 12 residues long. In DNA, the CDR3 is TGTGCCAGCGCGTCGGGGGGAACTGAAGCTTTCTTT. It yields the protein CASASGGTEAFF.

The CDR3, as DNA: TGTGCTAGTGGTCCCTCAGGGGGGGCGAAATCACCCCTCCACTTT. As protein: CASGPSGGAKSPLHF. V and J are TRBV12-5 and TRBJ1-6, with 7 bases lining up with TRBD1. The CDR3 extends over 15 amino acids. Looked up from germline, CDR1 is LGHNT and CDR2 is FRNRAP. V trimming: 5 bases; J trimming: 10 bases; junction bases outside the gene matches: 11.